This T cell receptor (beta chain) was observed in a study of vaccination effects on CD4 cells after COVID-19. The study's findings and limits: Common cold coronaviruses were cross-recognized by only 1 of 255 vaccine-induced clones in healthy vaccinees.

CD4+ T cells specific for antigen were expanded with viral peptide pools by the ViraFEST assay before sequencing. Having been cultured for around ten days, the cells underwent CD4+ T cell isolation. In the vaccine recipients, nucleocapsid antibodies were negative and there was no prior SARS-CoV-2 infection. Every well got some 1.8 million PBMC, which were grown with about 10 IU/ml IL-2 and about 9.7 ug/ml peptides. Sequencing was performed with immunoSEQ multiplex PCR; in TCRdb, only in-frame clones are kept and a portion is missing. The sample yields tens of thousands of clones, around 69% seen once. In regard to this clone: The antigen remains unidentified.

The sample here was CD4+ T cells from PBMCs cultured with HCoV-NL63 spike peptides, taken before COVID-19 vaccination. The receptor's source is a human donor who received a COVID-19 vaccine.

The CDR3 is CASSLLRGGEAEAFF. CDR3 coding DNA: TGTGCCAGCAGCTTACTCCGGGGGGGGGAGGCTGAAGCTTTCTTT. This chain connects TRBV7-2 to TRBJ1-1; D is possibly TRBD1 (5 bases). Trimming pared 2 bases from V and 6 bases from J, leaving 16 bases between. CDR1 is SGHTA, CDR2 FQGNSA, per germline. The CDR3 spans 15 residues.